This T cell receptor (beta chain) is from a study of identical twins. The CDR3 contains 10 residues. The germline CDR1 and CDR2 sequences are SQVTM and ANQGSEA. V was trimmed by 7 bases and J by 3 bases, leaving 5 bases between them. TCRdb fed the 5' RACE reads into MiXCR, producing one record per CDR3 protein. Seen here are 650,000 to 750,000 distinct CDR3 sequences, over 20% observed once, and the top ten hold around 4.5%. These sequences were also reported in another study, on T cells expressing NK-cell markers. From that second work: Investigators obtained TCR beta repertoires from sorted CD3+CD56+NKG2C+, CD3+CD56+NKG2C- and CD3+CD56-NKG2C+ T cells.

The chain is built from TRBV29-1 and TRBJ2-3, with unresolved D. This TCR was sampled from a woman younger than 30 in good health. Sequenced input: PBMCs. The CDR3 DNA is TGCAGCGGTTGGACAGATACGCAGTATTTT. It translates to CSGWTDTQYF.